Listed below are T cell receptor beta chains from one sample, sequenced in a study of T cell changes during pregnancy in multiple sclerosis. The data were produced by immunoSEQ multiplex PCR, yet TCRdb's version contains in-frame clones alone and is incomplete. In the table there are around 36,000 clones, approximately 90% of which are singletons. Sample: peripheral blood, taken before pregnancy. These receptors originate from a female donor with multiple sclerosis, enrolled in a pregnancy study. Both conserved end residues are part of each CDR3. Fields, in order: clone size, D gene, V gene, J gene, CDR3 DNA, CDR3 protein. D genes are given only for firm matches. The size field is filled for only some rows; it gives once, few, many or a size class.

clone_size: .
d_call: TRBD1
v_call: TRBV25-1
j_call: TRBJ2-1
cdr3_nt: TGTGCCAGCAGTGAATGGCGGGGACAGGGGGACAATGAGCAGTTCTTC
cdr3_aa: CASSEWRGQGDNEQFF

clone_size: .
d_call: .
v_call: TRBV5-1
j_call: TRBJ1-2
cdr3_nt: TGCGCCAGCAGCTTGGAGGCAGGCTATGGCTACACCTTC
cdr3_aa: CASSLEAGYGYTF

clone_size: .
d_call: TRBD2
v_call: TRBV4-2
j_call: TRBJ2-5
cdr3_nt: TGTGCCAGCAGCCAGTCCGCCGGGGCAGTCCTACTAGCGGGAGTAGAGACCCAGTACTTC
cdr3_aa: CASSQSAGAVLLAGVETQYF

clone_size: .
d_call: .
v_call: TRBV2
j_call: TRBJ1-5
cdr3_nt: TGTGCCAGCAGGCGGGGCCGCAATCAGCCCCAGCATTTT
cdr3_aa: CASRRGRNQPQHF

clone_size: .
d_call: TRBD1
v_call: TRBV19
j_call: TRBJ2-2
cdr3_nt: TGTGCCAGTAGTATTGGAAGACAGGGTATTGCCGGGGAGCTGTTTTTT
cdr3_aa: CASSIGRQGIAGELFF

clone_size: once
d_call: .
v_call: TRBV7-9
j_call: TRBJ2-7
cdr3_nt: TGTGCCAGCAGCTTCGGTGGGGAGGACGAGCAGTACTTC
cdr3_aa: CASSFGGEDEQYF

clone_size: once
d_call: .
v_call: TRBV7-9
j_call: TRBJ2-7
cdr3_nt: TGTGCCAGCAGCTCGTCCGCGGGATTCACCTACGAGCAGTACTTC
cdr3_aa: CASSSSAGFTYEQYF

clone_size: .
d_call: TRBD1
v_call: TRBV2
j_call: TRBJ2-2
cdr3_nt: TGTGCCAGCAGTTGGACAGGGGGTACCGGGGAGCTGTTTTTT
cdr3_aa: CASSWTGGTGELFF

clone_size: .
d_call: .
v_call: TRBV6-5
j_call: TRBJ2-7
cdr3_nt: TGTGCCAGCAGTTACTCAGGGGGAGACTCCTACGAGCAGTACTTC
cdr3_aa: CASSYSGGDSYEQYF

clone_size: few
d_call: TRBD1
v_call: TRBV5-6
j_call: TRBJ1-4
cdr3_nt: TGTGCCAGCAGTTTGTACAGGGGCACTAATGAAAAACTGTTTTTT
cdr3_aa: CASSLYRGTNEKLFF

clone_size: .
d_call: .
v_call: TRBV5-5
j_call: TRBJ2-5
cdr3_nt: TGTGCCAGCAGCTTGGCTAGACGGGAGACCCAGTACTTC
cdr3_aa: CASSLARRETQYF

clone_size: .
d_call: .
v_call: TRBV5-6
j_call: TRBJ2-4
cdr3_nt: TGTGCCAGCAGACCTCAGGGCTTGCGGGATTCATCCAAAAACATTCAGTACTTC
cdr3_aa: CASRPQGLRDSSKNIQYF

clone_size: .
d_call: .
v_call: TRBV9
j_call: TRBJ1-5
cdr3_nt: TGTGCCAGCAGCGTCTCGGGGGGCAATCAGCCCCAGCATTTT
cdr3_aa: CASSVSGGNQPQHF

clone_size: .
d_call: .
v_call: TRBV2
j_call: TRBJ1-5
cdr3_nt: TGTGCCAGCAGCTCTACAGGGAAACAGCCCCAGCATTTT
cdr3_aa: CASSSTGKQPQHF

clone_size: .
d_call: .
v_call: TRBV19
j_call: TRBJ2-7
cdr3_nt: TGTGCCAGTTCCCCAAGTAGTGAGTACTACGAGCAGTACTTC
cdr3_aa: CASSPSSEYYEQYF

clone_size: .
d_call: TRBD2
v_call: TRBV14
j_call: TRBJ2-7
cdr3_nt: TGTGCCAGCAGCCCCGGGGGGACTAGCGAGCAGTACTTC
cdr3_aa: CASSPGGTSEQYF